The following is a T cell receptor (beta chain) sequence with its context. What it recognizes is unknown. This CDR3 is built from 13 residues. Germline lookup yields CDR1 LGHNA and CDR2 YSLEER. Trimming pared 3 bases from V and 3 bases from J, leaving 8 bases between. This entry comes from a study of T cell responses to AZD1222 COVID-19 vaccine. Clones were read by immunoSEQ multiplex PCR, and TCRdb kept only the in-frame ones, dropping some. The sample holds 96,000 or so clones, nearly 90% seen once. Findings and caveats of the study: Spike-wide coverage was observed for vaccine-associated CD4 TCRs, with dominant responses at 160-218 and 743-854. White British people made up most donors, females outnumbered males, and clonal diversity was possibly underestimated. Spike-specific TCR breadth and depth grew following two AZD1222 doses. Of spike-specific TCRs, nearly half reportedly target regions left unmutated in variants.

The source of this sequence is an adult in good health. J is TRBJ1-2 and V is TRBV4-3; D gene uncertain. The sample in question was peripheral blood, obtained on day 0 of AZD1222 vaccination. CDR3 DNA sequence: TGCGCCAGCAGCCACCCAGGATACTATGGCTACACCTTC. Its translation is CASSHPGYYGYTF.